This T cell receptor beta chain was captured in a study of shared clonotypes between healthy human individuals. The overall study: CD4 naive and CD4 memory each took three plates per donor, while CD8 naive took two and CD8 memory one. Whole-study findings and limits: In having few donors, the study represented limited genetic and exposure-history diversity.

The V and J ends lost 3 bases and 0 bases respectively, with 5 bases between them. CDR3 length: 13 amino acids. Germline CDR1 LNHDA, CDR2 SQIVND (reference sequence). Naive CD8 cells lacked CD45RO, underwent positive selection for CCR7 and left out terminally differentiated effector memory CD45RA+ cells. Deep was the level used in running the assay. Some clones are missing from TCRdb's copy, which holds only in-frame ones; the method was immunoSEQ multiplex PCR. The sample carries roughly 1,800,000 clones, roughly 95% recorded once. A word on this clone: The antigen is not known. Within the sample, other DNA sequences also encode this same CDR3.

The sequence came from a man in his late teens or twenties in good health. This chain joins TRBV19 and TRBJ1-1; unclear D gene. Sequencing input: naive CD8+ T cells sorted from blood. Here the CDR3 DNA reads TGTGCCAGTAGTATGGATGTGAACACTGAAGCTTTCTTT. Translating it yields CASSMDVNTEAFF.